Listed here are 31 T cell receptor beta chains from one sample, sequenced in a study of regulatory T cells in long-lasting Graves disease. TCR beta libraries were built with iRepertoire HTBI primers and Arm-PCR of CDR3 regions. One entry per CDR3 protein results from TCRdb running MiXCR on the multiplex PCR reads. The table shows 200,000 to 250,000 distinct CDR3 sequences, with roughly 19% occurring only once. This sample's time point: newly diagnosed GD, antithyroid drugs for less than 3 months. PBMC RNA was the source of the TCR library. This sample also belongs to another study, concerning T cells in Graves' hyperthyroidism and ophthalmopathy.

Sequencing used peripheral blood mononuclear cells (PBMCs), obtained at new diagnosis, from a patient treated with antithyroid drugs. The receptor source for this set is a woman younger than 45 with Graves disease.

This clonotype was observed many times. The chain uses TRBV20-1 and TRBJ2-5; D is uncertain. This CDR3 is 16 amino acids long. Trimming removed 1 base at V and 6 bases at J, with 21 bases between. Germline CDR1 is DFQATT and CDR2 is SNEGSKA (reference sequence). CDR3 sequence reads: CSARVAPSMLGKTQYF. The DNA of the CDR3 is TGCAGTGCTAGAGTCGCTCCGTCCATGTTGGGAAAGACCCAGTACTTC.

The gene calls are TRBV28 and TRBJ2-1, with D possibly matching TRBD2 (5 bases). Between the trimmed V and J ends, which lost 2 bases and 2 bases, there was a span of 16 bases. The CDR3 length is 17 residues. Germline V gene lookup returns CDR1 MDHEN and CDR2 SYDVKM. The CDR3 coding sequence is TGTGCCAGCAGTTTAAGCTTTGGGCGGGTAGCCTACAATGAGCAGTTCTTC. This translates into CASSLSFGRVAYNEQFF.

V and J are TRBV11-2 and TRBJ1-1; perhaps TRBD1 as D (5 bases). Deletions cut 3 bases from V and 1 base from J, with 12 bases between. Germline lookup yields CDR1 SGHAT and CDR2 FQNNGV. There are 15 residues in the CDR3. CDR3 amino acids: CASSLLSGPNTEAFF. The CDR3 DNA sequence: TGTGCCAGCAGCTTGCTCTCAGGGCCGAACACTGAAGCTTTCTTT.

In its sample, this clonotype was seen many times. The chain joins TRBV9 to TRBJ1-1, with a possible D match to TRBD1 (6 bases). Germline CDR1 reads SGDLS; CDR2 reads YYNGEE. This CDR3 is built from 14 residues. V gave up 5 bases and J gave up 1 base, with 12 bases separating them. The CDR3: CASRNGGPNTEAFF. The CDR3 DNA sequence: TGTGCCAGCAGGAATGGGGGCCCGAACACTGAAGCTTTCTTT.

J is TRBJ2-7 and V is TRBV5-5, with a weak D call TRBD1 (6 bases). Germline-derived CDR1 and CDR2 are SGHKS and YYEKEE (reference sequence). The CDR3 is 13 residues long. The germline V and J ends were trimmed by 4 bases and 5 bases, with 13 bases remaining between them. The DNA of the CDR3 is TGTGCCAGCAGCAATCAGGGGAGTCACGAGCAGTACTTC. Translating gives CASSNQGSHEQYF.

Ten or more counts support this clonotype. The V call is TRBV19, the J call TRBJ2-2, with 9 bases matching TRBD1. This CDR3 has 16 residues. The V segment lost 6 bases and the J segment 3 bases; nucleotides outside the gene matches: 8. CDR1 is LNHDA, CDR2 SQIVND, per germline (reference sequence). CDR3 nucleotides: TGTGCCAGTAGCCGGTCCGGACAGGGGTACACCGGGGAGCTGTTTTTT. This sequence encodes CASSRSGQGYTGELFF.

In its sample, this clonotype was seen a few times. The chain is built from TRBV5-5 and TRBJ1-2, with D tentatively TRBD1 (6 bases). V was trimmed by 2 bases and J by 4 bases, leaving 18 bases between them. Germline V gene data show CDR1 as SGHKS and CDR2 as YYEKEE (reference sequence). The CDR3 is 16 residues long. CDR3: CASSLPRGGLGYGYTF. CDR3 DNA: TGTGCCAGCAGCTTACCCCGGGGGGGGCTGGGCTATGGCTACACCTTC. Drawing the rest from reference TRBV5-5 and TRBJ1-2, the complete variable domain is DAGVTQSPTHLIKTRGQQVTLRCSPISGHKSVSWYQQVLGQGPQFIFQYYEKEERGRGNFPDRFSARQFPNYSSELNVNALLLGDSALYLCASSLPRGGLGYGYTFGSGTRLTVV.

V is TRBV4-1 and J is TRBJ1-4, with D tentatively TRBD1 (5 bases). The germline CDR1 and CDR2 sequences are MGHRA and YSYEKL. There are 16 residues in the CDR3. Trimming removed 0 bases from V and 10 bases from J, with 18 bases in between. The CDR3 is CASSQEGGALSGKLFF. The CDR3 region has the DNA TGCGCCAGCAGCCAAGAAGGAGGGGCCCTTTCGGGAAAACTGTTTTTT.

Of note for this clonotype: This clone may be a read error of a much larger clone one base away. The chain carries TRBV7-9 and TRBJ1-4; no definite D call. This CDR3 spans 15 amino acids. Between the trimmed V and J ends, which lost 1 base and 5 bases, there was a span of 11 bases. CDR1 is SEHNR and CDR2 is FQNEAQ in the germline V gene (reference sequence). This CDR3 is CASSLEAGSNEKLFF. In DNA, the CDR3 is TGTGCCAGCAGCTTAGAGGCAGGAAGCAATGAAAAACTGTTTTTT. Variable domain in full (rest from reference TRBV7-9 and TRBJ1-4): DTGVSQNPRHKITKRGQNVTFRCDPISEHNRLYWYRQTLGQGPEFLTYFQNEAQLEKSRLLSDRFSAERPKGSFSTLEIQRTEQGDSAMYLCASSLEAGSNEKLFFGSGTQLSVL.

Note on this clonotype: One junction end disagrees with the germline gene, perhaps due to a read error. The gene calls are TRBV29-1 and TRBJ1-5; no firm D call. This CDR3 spans 13 amino acids. Germline V CDR1 and CDR2: SQVTM, ANQGSEA. This chain's CDR3 is CSAEEVRGQPQHF. The CDR3 DNA sequence: TGCAGCGCTGAAGAGGTGCGAGGGCAGCCCCAGCATTTT.

This clonotype was observed many times. The genes are TRBV2 and TRBJ2-7, with 7 bases identical to TRBD1. The CDR3 spans 14 residues. J gave up 6 bases and V 4 bases, and 9 bases lay outside the gene matches. The germline gives CDR1 SNHLY, CDR2 FYNNEI. The CDR3, as DNA: TGTGCCAGCAGTGCCAGACAGGGCGGTCGCGAGCAGTACTTC. As protein: CASSARQGGREQYF.

This clonotype was observed at least ten times. The chain is built from TRBV29-1 and TRBJ2-1, with 10 bases lining up with TRBD2. Trimming at V came to 5 bases and at J to 1 base, leaving 8 bases not matched to a gene. Germline lookup yields CDR1 SQVTM and CDR2 ANQGSEA. The CDR3 totals 16 residues. The CDR3 region has the DNA TGCAGCGTTTTCAGCGGGGGGGGTTCGTCCTACAATGAGCAGTTCTTC. Protein product: CSVFSGGGSSYNEQFF.

This chain connects TRBV20-1 to TRBJ2-7; D perhaps matches TRBD1 (7 bases). Trimming removed 2 bases at V and 7 bases at J, with 18 bases between. This CDR3 has 14 residues. In germline, CDR1 is DFQATT, CDR2 SNEGSKA (reference sequence). The CDR3 here is CSARWTGGGGEQYF. The DNA for the CDR3 is TGCAGTGCTAGATGGACAGGCGGAGGAGGGGAGCAGTACTTC.

The chain combines TRBV11-2 with TRBJ2-5; D is undetermined. The closer fit of TRBJ2-1 to the DNA end suggests the J call may be wrong. Germline CDR1 reads SGHAT; CDR2 reads FQNNGV. The CDR3 spans 14 residues. DNA for the CDR3: TGTGCCAGCAGAACCCGCCCTGATGTGGGTGAGCAGTTCTTC. This encodes CASRTRPDVGEQFF.

This clonotype was observed at least ten times. The chain combines TRBV6-5 with TRBJ2-7, with D maybe TRBD1 (6 bases). The CDR3 is made up of 15 amino acids. V was pared by 2 bases and J by 0 bases, with 11 bases between. Per germline, CDR1 MNHEY and CDR2 SVGAGI. The CDR3 region is CASSYPQGNSYEQYF. The CDR3 DNA sequence: TGTGCCAGCAGTTACCCCCAGGGGAACTCCTACGAGCAGTACTTC.

The table lists this clonotype with a few counts. The chain links TRBV20-1 to TRBJ2-7; the D call may be TRBD1 or TRBD2 (7 bases each). This CDR3 spans 16 amino acids. V was trimmed by 0 bases and J by 4 bases, leaving 19 bases between them. From germline, CDR1 is DFQATT and CDR2 SNEGSKA (reference sequence). DNA of the CDR3: TGCAGTGCTAGAGATACCCAGGGGGGGCCGACTTACGAGCAGTACTTC. Its protein is CSARDTQGGPTYEQYF.

The table lists this clonotype with a count of one. CDR3 sequence: CASRGRSTGELFF. CDR3 in DNA: TGTGCCAGCAGAGGTAGAAGTACCGGGGAGCTGTTTTTT. This chain joins TRBV27 and TRBJ2-2; D remains ambiguous. Trimming removed 6 bases from V and 5 bases from J, with 10 bases in between. Looked up from germline, CDR1 is MNHEY and CDR2 is SMNVEV (reference sequence). The CDR3 sequence is 13 residues long.

The chain is built from TRBV3-1 and TRBJ2-7; unclear D gene. The germline gives CDR1 LGHDT, CDR2 YNNKEL (reference sequence). The germline V and J ends were trimmed by 6 bases and 0 bases, with 15 bases remaining between them. The CDR3 consists of 15 residues. The CDR3 sequence: CASSLRPSPSYEQYF. Here the CDR3 DNA reads TGTGCCAGCAGTCTACGCCCTTCTCCCTCCTACGAGCAGTACTTC.

This clonotype came up many times. This CDR3 is CASSPWNSGGGDEQFF. The DNA of the CDR3 is TGTGCCAGCTCACCTTGGAATAGCGGGGGGGGCGATGAGCAGTTCTTC. The rearrangement links TRBV18 to TRBJ2-1, with 11 bases aligning to TRBD2. The junction had 9 bases not matched to a gene; V was cut back by 3 bases and J by 8 bases. This CDR3 comprises 16 residues. Germline V lookup: CDR1 KGHSH, CDR2 LQKENI.

This chain links TRBV10-3 with TRBJ2-7; 8 nucleotides agree with TRBD2. The CDR3 loop spans 13 amino acids. After removal of 10 bases from V and 3 bases from J, the junction contained 8 bases not matched to a gene. Germline assignment: CDR1 ENHRY and CDR2 SYGVKD. DNA of the CDR3: TGTGCCACCAGCTCGGGGGGGAGCTACGAGCAGTACTTC. This codes for CATSSGGSYEQYF.

The chain combines TRBV7-2 with TRBJ2-5; 14 positions match TRBD2. Germline values: CDR1 SGHTA, CDR2 FQGNSA. The CDR3 spans 18 residues. The V segment lost 5 bases and the J segment 1 base; nucleotides outside the gene matches: 9. CDR3 in amino acids: CASSPRLAGGPVQETQYF. Here the CDR3 DNA reads TGTGCCAGCAGCCCCCGACTAGCGGGAGGGCCTGTCCAAGAGACCCAGTACTTC. Filled out from reference TRBV7-2 and TRBJ2-5, the complete variable domain reads GAGVSQSPSNKVTEKGKDVELRCDPISGHTALYWYRQSLGQGLEFLIYFQGNSAPDKSGLPSDRFSAERTGGSVSTLTIQRTQQEDSAVYLCASSPRLAGGPVQETQYFGPGTRLLVL.

This clonotype was seen at least ten times. The rearrangement joins TRBV20-1 to TRBJ2-2, with D unclear. The CDR3 spans 15 residues. Trimming shortened V by 3 bases and J by 4 bases, and 15 bases separated the two germline ends. Per the germline V gene, CDR1 is DFQATT and CDR2 is SNEGSKA (reference sequence). The CDR3 protein is CSASPLDHVTGELFF. The CDR3 nucleotides read TGCAGTGCTAGCCCTCTGGACCACGTCACCGGGGAGCTGTTTTTT.

At least ten counts were recorded for this clonotype. The chain has TRBV7-9 and TRBJ1-6, with 8 bases aligning to TRBD1. The trim removed 3 bases at V and 3 bases at J, leaving 1 base unmatched. The CDR3 is made up of 15 amino acids. Germline CDR1 reads SEHNR; CDR2 reads FQNEAQ (reference sequence). The CDR3 sequence is CASSFTGGYNSPLHF. CDR3 bases: TGTGCCAGCAGCTTTACAGGGGGCTATAATTCACCCCTCCACTTT.

This clonotype appeared many times. This chain connects TRBV10-2 to TRBJ1-5; D gene ambiguous. The CDR3 spans 14 residues. V lost 0 bases and J lost 1, with 4 bases in between. Germline V gene data show CDR1 as WSHSY and CDR2 as SAAADI. The CDR3 nucleotides are TGCGCCAGCAGTGAGTCGACAAGCAATCAGCCCCAGCATTTT. It encodes CASSESTSNQPQHF.

The table lists this clonotype with many counts. This rearrangement joins TRBV2 to TRBJ1-2, with D possibly matching TRBD1 (6 bases). The V gene's germline CDR1 is SNHLY and CDR2 FYNNEI. Trimming removed 4 bases at V and 5 bases at J, with 11 bases between. CDR3 length: 13 amino acids. CDR3 protein: CASSADRNYGYTF. The CDR3 nucleotides read TGTGCCAGCAGTGCGGACAGAAATTATGGCTACACCTTC.

V usage is TRBV5-1 and J usage is TRBJ1-2; weak D call: TRBD1 (6 bases). The CDR3 runs 15 residues. Trimming shortened V by 2 bases and J by 8 bases, and 19 bases separated the two germline ends. The germline gives CDR1 SGHRS, CDR2 YFSETQ. The CDR3, as DNA: TGCGCCAGCAGCTTCGGGGGGCTTGCGGGGTCGGGCTACACCTTC. Translation gives CASSFGGLAGSGYTF.

This clonotype was seen at least ten times. V and J are TRBV6-5 and TRBJ2-1; TRBD2 aligns across 9 bases. The CDR3 extends over 16 amino acids. The germline gives CDR1 MNHEY, CDR2 SVGAGI. V trimming: 0 bases; J trimming: 6 bases; junction bases outside the gene matches: 6. The CDR3 sequence is CASSYSILAGFNEQFF. In nucleotides, the CDR3 is TGTGCCAGCAGTTACTCGATCCTAGCGGGGTTCAATGAGCAGTTCTTC.

This clonotype has a handful of counts. The chain couples TRBV13 to TRBJ2-7; D is tentatively TRBD1 or TRBD2 (6 bases each). The CDR3 has 16 amino acids. Trimming took 0 bases from V and 2 from J, leaving 14 bases between them. Germline CDR1 and CDR2: PRHDT and FYEKMQ (reference sequence). CDR3 amino acids: CASSLGRSGAPYEQYF. CDR3 DNA: TGTGCCAGCAGCTTAGGCCGCTCGGGGGCCCCCTACGAGCAGTACTTC.

In its sample, this clonotype was seen a few times. J is TRBJ2-3 and V is TRBV10-1; D remains unclear. V was clipped by 7 bases and J by 1 base, with 9 bases between them. The CDR3 has 13 amino acids. Germline V gene lookup returns CDR1 WNHNN and CDR2 SYGVQD (reference sequence). CDR3 amino acids: CASKPSGTDTQYF. DNA of the CDR3: TGCGCCAGCAAACCCTCCGGCACAGATACGCAGTATTTT.

This clonotype has a count of ten or more. This chain uses TRBV5-1 with TRBJ2-3; D not resolved. This CDR3 contains 14 residues. Germline CDR1 is SGHRS and CDR2 is YFSETQ. Trimming stripped 2 bases from V and 2 bases from J, with 9 bases between. CDR3 bases: TGCGCCAGCAGCTTCCGATCGGACACAGATACGCAGTATTTT. Translated, it gives CASSFRSDTDTQYF.

This clonotype was counted at least ten times. The chain links TRBV28 to TRBJ1-1; D unresolved. CDR1 is MDHEN and CDR2 is SYDVKM in the germline V gene. CDR3 size: 14 residues. V dropped 3 bases and J dropped 0 bases, with 8 bases sitting between them. This CDR3 is CASSFGHMNTEAFF. The CDR3 DNA sequence: TGTGCCAGCAGTTTTGGGCACATGAACACTGAAGCTTTCTTT.